Detailed here is one T cell receptor beta chain. Antigen: not known. Other DNA sequences of this sample code for an identical CDR3. This CDR3 is built from 16 residues. Trimming took 0 bases from V and 4 from J, leaving 14 bases between them. CDR1 is SGHRS, CDR2 YFSETQ, per germline. The sample belongs to a study of shared clonotypes between healthy human individuals. CD45RA-negative memory and CD45RA+ naive subsets were split from the CD4+ cells. Study-level results: Genetic and exposure-history diversity was limited by the few donors.

The table came from immunoSEQ multiplex PCR; TCRdb's copy has only in-frame clones and leaves some out. The table lists some 2.4 million clones, over 85% of them singletons. The rearrangement links TRBV5-1 to TRBJ2-1, with D perhaps TRBD1 (6 bases). The source material was naive CD4+ T cells from PBMCs. Subset given: CD45RA+ positively selected. The clonotype was recovered from a man aged 18 to 29 in good health. Some clones in this sample may be carry-over from other donors' samples. CDR3 nucleotides: TGCGCCAGCAGCTTGGCTCCGACAGGCGGGTACAATGAGCAGTTCTTC. Translated: CASSLAPTGGYNEQFF.